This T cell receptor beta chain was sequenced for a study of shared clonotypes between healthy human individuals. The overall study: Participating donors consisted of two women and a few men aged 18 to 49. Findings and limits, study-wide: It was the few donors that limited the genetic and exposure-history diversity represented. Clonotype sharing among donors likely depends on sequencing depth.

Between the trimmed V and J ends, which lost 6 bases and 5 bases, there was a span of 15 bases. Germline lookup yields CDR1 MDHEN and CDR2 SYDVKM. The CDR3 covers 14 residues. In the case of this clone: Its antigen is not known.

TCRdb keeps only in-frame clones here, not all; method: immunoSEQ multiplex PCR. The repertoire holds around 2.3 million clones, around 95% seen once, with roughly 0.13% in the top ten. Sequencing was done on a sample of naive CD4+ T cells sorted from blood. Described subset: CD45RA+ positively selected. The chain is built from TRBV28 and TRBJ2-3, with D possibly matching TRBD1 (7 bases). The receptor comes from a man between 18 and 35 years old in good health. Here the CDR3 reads CASRGGGGEDTQYF. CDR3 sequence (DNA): TGTGCCAGCAGAGGAGGGGGCGGGGAAGATACGCAGTATTTT.